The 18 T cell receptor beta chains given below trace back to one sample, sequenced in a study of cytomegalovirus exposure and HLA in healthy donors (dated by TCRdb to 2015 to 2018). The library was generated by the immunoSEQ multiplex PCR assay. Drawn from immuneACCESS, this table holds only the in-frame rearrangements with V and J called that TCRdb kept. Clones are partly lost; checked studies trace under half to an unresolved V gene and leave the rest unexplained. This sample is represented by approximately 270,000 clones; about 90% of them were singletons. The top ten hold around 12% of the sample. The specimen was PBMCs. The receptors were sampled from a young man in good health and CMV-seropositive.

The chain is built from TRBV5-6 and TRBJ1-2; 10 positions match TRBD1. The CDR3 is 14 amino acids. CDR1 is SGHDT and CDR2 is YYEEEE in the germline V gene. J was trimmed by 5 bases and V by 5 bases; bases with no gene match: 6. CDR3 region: CASRTDRGAYGYTF. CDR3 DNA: TGTGCCAGCAGGACGGACAGGGGGGCTTATGGCTACACCTTC.

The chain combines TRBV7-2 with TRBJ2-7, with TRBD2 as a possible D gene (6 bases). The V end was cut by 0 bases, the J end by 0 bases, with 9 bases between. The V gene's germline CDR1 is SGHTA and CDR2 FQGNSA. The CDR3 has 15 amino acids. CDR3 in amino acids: CASSLAGLSSYEQYF. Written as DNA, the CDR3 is TGTGCCAGCAGCTTAGCGGGACTCAGCTCCTACGAGCAGTACTTC.

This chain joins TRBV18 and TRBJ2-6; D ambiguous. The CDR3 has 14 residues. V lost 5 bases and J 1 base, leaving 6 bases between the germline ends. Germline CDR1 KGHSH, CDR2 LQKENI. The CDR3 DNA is TGTGCCAGCTCATCAGAATCTGGGGCCAACGTCCTGACTTTC. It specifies CASSSESGANVLTF. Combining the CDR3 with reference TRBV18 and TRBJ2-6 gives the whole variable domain NAGVMQNPRHLVRRRGQEARLRCSPMKGHSHVYWYRQLPEEGLKFMVYLQKENIIDESGMPKERFSAEFPKEGPSILRIQQVVRGDSAAYFCASSSESGANVLTFGAGSRLTVL.

DNA for the CDR3: TGTGCCAGCAGCTTAGAACTGGGCCCCTTAGACAACTATGGCTACACCTTC. Encoded protein: CASSLELGPLDNYGYTF. The rearrangement links TRBV7-6 to TRBJ1-2; no firm D call. Trimming removed 1 base from V and 2 bases from J, with 17 bases in between. The germline V gene has CDR1 SGHVS and CDR2 FNYEAQ. The CDR3 contains 17 residues.

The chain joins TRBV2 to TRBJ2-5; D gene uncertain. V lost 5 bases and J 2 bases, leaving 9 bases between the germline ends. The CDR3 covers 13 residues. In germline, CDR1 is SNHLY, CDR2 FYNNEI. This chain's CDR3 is CASSQIRQETQYF. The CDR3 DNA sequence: TGTGCCAGCAGTCAAATCCGACAAGAGACCCAGTACTTC.

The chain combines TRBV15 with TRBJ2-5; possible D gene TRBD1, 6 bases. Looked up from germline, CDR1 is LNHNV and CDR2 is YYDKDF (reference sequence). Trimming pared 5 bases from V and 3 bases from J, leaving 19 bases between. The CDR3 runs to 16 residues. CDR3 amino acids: CATSLGGLDSKETQYF. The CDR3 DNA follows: TGTGCCACCAGCCTAGGGGGTCTGGACTCCAAAGAGACCCAGTACTTC. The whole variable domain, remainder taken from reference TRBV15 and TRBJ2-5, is DAMVIQNPRYQVTQFGKPVTLSCSQTLNHNVMYWYQQKSSQAPKLLFHYYDKDFNNEADTPDNFQSRRPNTSFCFLDIRSPGLGDTAMYLCATSLGGLDSKETQYFGPGTRLLVL.

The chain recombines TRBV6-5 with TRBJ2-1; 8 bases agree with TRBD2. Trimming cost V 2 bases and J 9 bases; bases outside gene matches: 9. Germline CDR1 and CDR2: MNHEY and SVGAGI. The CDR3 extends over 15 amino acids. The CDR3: CASSYGLAGQGEQFF. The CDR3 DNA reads TGTGCCAGCAGTTACGGGTTAGCGGGACAAGGTGAGCAGTTCTTC.

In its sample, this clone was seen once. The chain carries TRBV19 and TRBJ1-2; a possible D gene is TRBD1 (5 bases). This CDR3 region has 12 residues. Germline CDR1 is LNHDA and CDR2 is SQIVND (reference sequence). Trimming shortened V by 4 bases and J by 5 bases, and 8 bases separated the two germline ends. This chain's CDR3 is CASSTGRYGYTF. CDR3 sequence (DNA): TGTGCCAGTAGTACAGGGAGATATGGCTACACCTTC.

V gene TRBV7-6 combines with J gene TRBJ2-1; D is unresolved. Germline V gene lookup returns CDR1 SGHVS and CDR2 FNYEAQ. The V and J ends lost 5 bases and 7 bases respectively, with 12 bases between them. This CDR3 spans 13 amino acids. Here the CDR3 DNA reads TGTGCCAGCAGCCCAACGATACAGAATGAGCAGTTCTTC. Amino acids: CASSPTIQNEQFF. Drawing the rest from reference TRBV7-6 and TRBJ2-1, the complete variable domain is GAGVSQSPRYKVTKRGQDVALRCDPISGHVSLYWYRQALGQGPEFLTYFNYEAQQDKSGLPNDRFSAERPEGSISTLTIQRTEQRDSAMYRCASSPTIQNEQFFGPGTRLTVL.

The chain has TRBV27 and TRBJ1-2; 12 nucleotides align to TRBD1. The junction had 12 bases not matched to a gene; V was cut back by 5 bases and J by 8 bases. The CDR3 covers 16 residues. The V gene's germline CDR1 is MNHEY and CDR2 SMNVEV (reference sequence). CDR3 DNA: TGTGCCAGCAGTGGCTCCGGGACAGGGGGCGCGAGGGGCTACACCTTC. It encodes CASSGSGTGGARGYTF.

CDR3 DNA sequence: TGTGCCAGCAGTGAGACCCCACCACCCGGGGAGCTGTTTTTT. This translates into CASSETPPPGELFF. This chain uses TRBV2 with TRBJ2-2; D unresolved. V lost 3 bases and J lost 6, with 11 bases in between. The CDR3 extends over 14 amino acids. Germline assignment: CDR1 SNHLY and CDR2 FYNNEI.

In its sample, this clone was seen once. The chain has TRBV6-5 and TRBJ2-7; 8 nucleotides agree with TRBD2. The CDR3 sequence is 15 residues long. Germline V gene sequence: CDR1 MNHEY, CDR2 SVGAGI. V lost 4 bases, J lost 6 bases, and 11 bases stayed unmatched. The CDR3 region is CASSSPGGPLSEQYF. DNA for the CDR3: TGTGCCAGCAGTTCTCCGGGAGGGCCCCTGAGCGAGCAGTACTTC.

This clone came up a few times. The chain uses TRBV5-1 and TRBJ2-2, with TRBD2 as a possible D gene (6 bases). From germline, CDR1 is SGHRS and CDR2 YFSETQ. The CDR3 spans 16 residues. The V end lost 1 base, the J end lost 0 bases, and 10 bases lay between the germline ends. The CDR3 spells CASSLRGLTNTGELFF. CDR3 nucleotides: TGCGCCAGCAGCTTGAGGGGACTTACGAACACCGGGGAGCTGTTTTTT.

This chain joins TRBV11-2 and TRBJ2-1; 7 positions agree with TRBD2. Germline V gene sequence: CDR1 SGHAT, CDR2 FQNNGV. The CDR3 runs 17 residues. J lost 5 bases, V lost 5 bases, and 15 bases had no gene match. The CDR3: CASSTSQVGGPHNEQFF. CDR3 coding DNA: TGTGCCAGCAGCACTTCTCAGGTGGGAGGGCCCCACAATGAGCAGTTCTTC.

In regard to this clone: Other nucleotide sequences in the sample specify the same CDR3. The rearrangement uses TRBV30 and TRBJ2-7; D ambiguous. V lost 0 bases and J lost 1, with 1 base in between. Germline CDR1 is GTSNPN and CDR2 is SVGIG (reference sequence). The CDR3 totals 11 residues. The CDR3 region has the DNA TGTGCCTGGAGTGTATCCTACGAGCAGTACTTC. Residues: CAWSVSYEQYF.

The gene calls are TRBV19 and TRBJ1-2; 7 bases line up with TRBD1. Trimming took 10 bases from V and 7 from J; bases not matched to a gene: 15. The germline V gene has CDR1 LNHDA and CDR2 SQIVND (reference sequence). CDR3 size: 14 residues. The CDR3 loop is CATTPGQTSGGYTF. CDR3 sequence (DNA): TGTGCCACTACACCGGGACAGACCTCGGGTGGCTACACCTTC.

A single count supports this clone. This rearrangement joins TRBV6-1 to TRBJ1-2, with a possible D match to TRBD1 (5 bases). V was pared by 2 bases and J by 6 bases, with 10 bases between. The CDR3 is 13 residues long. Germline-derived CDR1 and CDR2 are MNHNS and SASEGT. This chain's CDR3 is CASSEQGLDGYTF. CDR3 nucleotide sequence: TGTGCCAGCAGTGAACAGGGATTGGATGGCTACACCTTC.

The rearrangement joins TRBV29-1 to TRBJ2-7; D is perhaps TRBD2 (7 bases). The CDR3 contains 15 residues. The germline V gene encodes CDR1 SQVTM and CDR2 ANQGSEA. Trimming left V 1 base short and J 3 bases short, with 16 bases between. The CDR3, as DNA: TGCAGCGTTGAAGGAGGGGGGGAGGGAATCTACGAGCAGTACTTC. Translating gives CSVEGGGEGIYEQYF.